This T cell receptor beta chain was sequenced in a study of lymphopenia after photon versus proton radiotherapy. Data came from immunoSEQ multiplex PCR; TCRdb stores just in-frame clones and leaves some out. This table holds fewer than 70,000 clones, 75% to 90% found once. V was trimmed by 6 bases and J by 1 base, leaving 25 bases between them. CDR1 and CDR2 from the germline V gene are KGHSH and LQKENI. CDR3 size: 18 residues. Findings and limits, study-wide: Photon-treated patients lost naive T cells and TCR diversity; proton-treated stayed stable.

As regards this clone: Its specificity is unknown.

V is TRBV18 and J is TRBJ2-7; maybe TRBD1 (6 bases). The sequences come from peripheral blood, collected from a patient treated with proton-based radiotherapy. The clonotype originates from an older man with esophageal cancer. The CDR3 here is CASSLTGGAPFRSYEQYF. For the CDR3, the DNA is TGTGCCAGCTCCTTGACAGGAGGAGCCCCTTTCAGATCCTACGAGCAGTACTTC.